A selection of T cell receptor beta chains follows, all from one sample in a study of blood T cell repertoires in COVID-19. Sequenced by immunoSEQ multiplex PCR; TCRdb stores in-frame clones only, minus some. The sample has some 50,000 clones, about 83% seen once. Sequencing was done on a sample of peripheral blood. Every receptor here comes from a human donor in a cohort sampled during active COVID-19. Each CDR3 is given with its conserved first and last residue. D genes are given only for firm matches. Rows give clone size only sometimes, using once, few, many, or a class for an expanded clone.

V,size,J,D,DNA,CDR3
TRBV5-1,.,TRBJ2-3,TRBD2,TGCGCCAGCAGCTTGATCAGCGGGGAAGATACGCAGTATTTT,CASSLISGEDTQYF
TRBV3-1/TRBV3-2,once,TRBJ1-2,TRBD1,TGTGCCAGCGCGCGGACAGGGGGCCCAGCTAACTATGGCTACACCTTC,CASARTGGPANYGYTF
TRBV7-8,.,TRBJ1-1,TRBD1,TGTGCCAGCAGCCATTCAGGGGGCACTGAAGCTTTCTTT,CASSHSGGTEAFF
TRBV11-1,.,TRBJ1-3,.,TGTGCCAGCAGCTTACCGGGGAACACCATATATTTT,CASSLPGNTIYF
TRBV19,.,TRBJ1-2,TRBD1,TGTGCCAGCGAGGGGGGACAGGCCCAATGGACCGGCTACACCTTC,CASEGGQAQWTGYTF
TRBV29-1,.,TRBJ1-2,TRBD1,TGCAGCGTGGGACAGGGCCCAAACTATGGCTACACCTTC,CSVGQGPNYGYTF
TRBV19,.,TRBJ2-2,.,TGTGCCAGTAGTCCCAATCCGGGACTCCCGAACACCGGGGAGCTGTTTTTT,CASSPNPGLPNTGELFF
TRBV7-2,.,TRBJ1-1,.,TGTGCCAGCAGCCCAGACGGGGGGCTACGGGCTGAAGCTTTCTTT,CASSPDGGLRAEAFF
TRBV6-1,once,TRBJ2-7,.,TGTGCCAGCAGTGAATTCCCAGGATTATACGAGCAGTACTTC,CASSEFPGLYEQYF
TRBV10-3,.,TRBJ2-3,TRBD2,TGTGCCATCAGTGAGGGGACTAGCGGGAGGGGGGATACGCAGTATTTT,CAISEGTSGRGDTQYF
TRBV6-6,.,TRBJ2-7,.,TGTGCCAGCAGTTACTCGTACACCCGGAGCTCCTACGAGCAGTACTTC,CASSYSYTRSSYEQYF
TRBV10-3,.,TRBJ2-3,TRBD2,TGTGCCATCGGTCTAGCGGGAGCAGATACGCAGTATTTT,CAIGLAGADTQYF
TRBV27,.,TRBJ1-2,.,TGTGCCAGCAGTTCTCCTAGCCAACAGGGAACTAACTATGGCTACACCTTC,CASSSPSQQGTNYGYTF
TRBV19,few,TRBJ2-7,.,TGTGCCAGTACCCCAAGACTGAGCTCCTACGAGCAGTACTTC,CASTPRLSSYEQYF
TRBV11-3,.,TRBJ2-1,TRBD1,TGTGCCAGCAGCCTAGGGACAGGGGGCTATGAGCAGTTCTTC,CASSLGTGGYEQFF
TRBV5-1,.,TRBJ1-5,TRBD1,TGCGCCAGCAGCCCGGGCTGGGACAGCCGTAGCAATCAGCCCCAGCATTTT,CASSPGWDSRSNQPQHF
TRBV5-6,few,TRBJ1-3,.,TGTGCCAGCAGCTTAGGTCCACAGTTTTACTCTGGAAACACCATATATTTT,CASSLGPQFYSGNTIYF
TRBV6-2/TRBV6-3,.,TRBJ2-2,TRBD2,TGTGCCAGCAGTTACTCGGGACTAGCGGGAGGGTCCACCGGGGAGCTGTTTTTT,CASSYSGLAGGSTGELFF
TRBV7-6,.,TRBJ2-1,TRBD1,TGTGCCAGCAGCCCAAAACAGGGGGCCTTCTCCTACAATGAGCAGTTCTTC,CASSPKQGAFSYNEQFF
TRBV6-1,.,TRBJ1-6,.,TGTGCCAGCAGTGAATCAACGGGCTCCTATAATTCACCCCTCCACTTT,CASSESTGSYNSPLHF
TRBV18,.,TRBJ2-3,.,TGTGCCAGCTCACCACTGAGTAGCACAGATACGCAGTATTTT,CASSPLSSTDTQYF
TRBV24-1,.,TRBJ1-5,.,TGTGCCACCAGTGACTCGACAGTAAATCAGCCCCAGCATTTT,CATSDSTVNQPQHF
TRBV7-8,.,TRBJ2-7,TRBD1,TGTGCCAGCAGCACCGGGACAGTGCGCGAGCAGTACTTC,CASSTGTVREQYF
TRBV11-2,.,TRBJ2-7,.,TGTGCCAGCAGCTCGGGCCTAGCGCTGTACGAGCAGTACTTC,CASSSGLALYEQYF
TRBV7-9,.,TRBJ2-5,.,TGTGCCAGCAGCTCCCTCATCCCTGGTGCGGAGACCCAGTACTTC,CASSSLIPGAETQYF
TRBV5-1,.,TRBJ2-2,TRBD2,TGCGCCAGCAGCCCGACTAGCGGGAGGACCAACACCGGGGAGCTGTTTTTT,CASSPTSGRTNTGELFF
TRBV7-9,.,TRBJ2-1,TRBD1,TGTGCCAGCAGCTTACTAACAGGGGGCTTAGATGAGCAGTTCTTC,CASSLLTGGLDEQFF
TRBV18,.,TRBJ1-3,.,TGTGCCAGTGCAGACAGTGCTGGAAACACCATATATTTT,CASADSAGNTIYF
TRBV12-5,.,TRBJ1-2,.,TGTGCTAGTGGTTCCCAGGTGGGGAGCTATGGCTACACCTTC,CASGSQVGSYGYTF
TRBV15,.,TRBJ1-5,.,TGTGCCACCAGCCAGCACCCAGGGGTCAGCAATCAGCCCCAGCATTTT,CATSQHPGVSNQPQHF
TRBV29-1,.,TRBJ1-1,.,TGCAGCGCCCACCGGGGGGTGAACACTGAAGCTTTCTTT,CSAHRGVNTEAFF
TRBV2,.,TRBJ2-5,.,TGTGCCAGCAGTGAAACTAGCTACCAAGAGACCCAGTACTTC,CASSETSYQETQYF
TRBV12-3/TRBV12-4,.,TRBJ2-5,.,TGTGCCAGCAGTTTCGCGGAGTTGGAGACCCAGTACTTC,CASSFAELETQYF
TRBV19,.,TRBJ1-3,.,TGTGCCAGTATGGCGGGGTCCGCCGGAAACACCATATATTTT,CASMAGSAGNTIYF
TRBV19,.,TRBJ1-4,.,TGTGCCAGTAGTATAGTGACAGAAGCTAATGAAAAACTGTTTTTT,CASSIVTEANEKLFF
TRBV19,few,TRBJ2-7,TRBD1,TGTGCCAGTAGTCCGAGGACAGGGGCAGGCGAGCAGTACTTC,CASSPRTGAGEQYF
TRBV6-5,.,TRBJ2-1,.,TGTGCCAGCAGTTACTCGGAGACTTCCCACAATGAGCAGTTCTTC,CASSYSETSHNEQFF
TRBV4-1,.,TRBJ1-6,.,TGCGCCAGCAGCCAAGATCCCCAGGGCAGCTCCTATAATTCACCCCTCCACTTT,CASSQDPQGSSYNSPLHF
TRBV19,.,TRBJ1-2,TRBD1,TGTGCCAGTACCCCCGGGACAGGGAGGTATGGCTACACCTTC,CASTPGTGRYGYTF
TRBV7-2,once,TRBJ2-5,TRBD1,TGTGCCAGCAGCCCCAACCCGACAGGGCAGGAGACCCAGTACTTC,CASSPNPTGQETQYF
TRBV14,once,TRBJ2-3,TRBD2,TGTGCCAGCAGCCAGCCGGGACTAGCGGGACCCACAGATACGCAGTATTTT,CASSQPGLAGPTDTQYF
TRBV4-2,.,TRBJ1-5,TRBD1,TGTGCCAGCAGCTTAGACCGGGACAGCTATCAGCCCCAGCATTTT,CASSLDRDSYQPQHF
TRBV24-1,.,TRBJ2-7,TRBD1,TGTGCCACCAGCCGACAGGGGGACGAGCAGTACTTC,CATSRQGDEQYF
TRBV3-1/TRBV3-2,.,TRBJ2-2,TRBD2,TGTGCCAGCAGCCAAGGAGGCGGGAGAGTCACCGGGGAGCTGTTTTTT,CASSQGGGRVTGELFF
TRBV13,.,TRBJ1-4,.,TGTGCCACTACTAAAACGGATACCCGAAGAAAACTGTTTTTT,CATTKTDTRRKLFF
TRBV10-2,once,TRBJ2-7,TRBD2,TGCGCCAGCTACCCTCTAGCGGGGGTACACGAGCAGTACTTC,CASYPLAGVHEQYF
TRBV5-1,.,TRBJ1-1,.,TGCGCCAGCAGCGCTGGGTCGGCTAGGACTGAAGCTTTCTTT,CASSAGSARTEAFF
TRBV18,once,TRBJ2-6,.,TGTGCCAGCTCACCACTTTATGTCAGTGGGGCCAACGTCCTGACTTTC,CASSPLYVSGANVLTF
TRBV19,.,TRBJ2-2,TRBD2,TGTGCCACGACTAGCGGGACGAACACCGGGGAGCTGTTTTTT,CATTSGTNTGELFF
TRBV5-1,few,TRBJ1-2,.,TGCGCCAGCAGCTGGGACAAGGCCTATGGCTACACCTTC,CASSWDKAYGYTF
TRBV11-2,.,TRBJ2-1,TRBD1,TGTGCCAGCAGCCCCGGACAGGGTAGGGTAAATGAGCAGTTCTTC,CASSPGQGRVNEQFF
TRBV7-8,.,TRBJ1-5,.,TGTGCCAGCAGCTTCACCGGGACAAATCAGCCCCAGCATTTT,CASSFTGTNQPQHF